Sequencing of this T cell receptor beta chain was carried out in a study of identical twins. Whole-study findings and limits: Out-of-frame TCR alpha sharing observed in monozygotic twins exceeded model estimates. The abundant beta clonotypes from cord blood had fewer insertions, and memory repertoires had none of this.

All donors comprised healthy Caucasians. This clonotype appeared many times. Its antigen is still unknown. Template switching added a universal primer site; cDNA carried unique molecular identifiers. In TCRdb, the 5' RACE reads were re-called with MiXCR into one record per CDR3 protein. The repertoire holds roughly 250,000 distinct CDR3 sequences, with around 15% as singletons. Sequencing used memory (CD45RO+) T cells sorted from blood. The source of this sequence is a woman aged 18-30 years in good health.

The CDR3 loop is CASSELAGGYNEQFF. CDR3 coding DNA: TGTGCCAGCAGTGAACTAGCGGGGGGGTACAATGAGCAGTTCTTC. J is TRBJ2-1 and V is TRBV6-1; 12 bases align to TRBD2. From germline, CDR1 is MNHNS and CDR2 SASEGT. After removal of 2 bases from V and 4 bases from J, the junction contained 0 bases not matched to a gene. The CDR3 has 15 residues.